This T cell receptor (beta chain) is from a study of shared clonotypes between healthy human individuals. The germline V gene has CDR1 SGHRS and CDR2 YFSETQ. CDR3 length equals 13 residues. The junction had 7 bases not matched to a gene; V was cut back by 5 bases and J by 6 bases. Around 200 ng DNA, around 30,000 T cell genomes, went into each sorted-subset replicate PCR. Here immunoSEQ multiplex PCR was the method, and the copy in TCRdb shows in-frame clones only, minus some. The data hold about 980,000 clones, with 76% observed a single time. Regarding the study as a whole: Around 5.4% of naive CD4 clonotypes were common to four donors. Only blood was sampled; tissue repertoires likely differ. Clonotypes shared by all four sorted-subset donors had higher generation probabilities than non-shared clonotypes.

The sample holds a few counts of this clone. Its antigen is as yet unknown. The sequenced sample consisted of memory CD4+ T cells sorted from blood. Noted subset: CD45RA-negative fraction. The chain employs TRBV5-1 and TRBJ1-1; 7 bases fit TRBD1. The source of this sequence is a man aged 18 to 29 in good health. Here the CDR3 DNA reads TGCGCCAGCAGTTCCGGGACAGCCTCTGAAGCTTTCTTT. Translated, it gives CASSSGTASEAFF.